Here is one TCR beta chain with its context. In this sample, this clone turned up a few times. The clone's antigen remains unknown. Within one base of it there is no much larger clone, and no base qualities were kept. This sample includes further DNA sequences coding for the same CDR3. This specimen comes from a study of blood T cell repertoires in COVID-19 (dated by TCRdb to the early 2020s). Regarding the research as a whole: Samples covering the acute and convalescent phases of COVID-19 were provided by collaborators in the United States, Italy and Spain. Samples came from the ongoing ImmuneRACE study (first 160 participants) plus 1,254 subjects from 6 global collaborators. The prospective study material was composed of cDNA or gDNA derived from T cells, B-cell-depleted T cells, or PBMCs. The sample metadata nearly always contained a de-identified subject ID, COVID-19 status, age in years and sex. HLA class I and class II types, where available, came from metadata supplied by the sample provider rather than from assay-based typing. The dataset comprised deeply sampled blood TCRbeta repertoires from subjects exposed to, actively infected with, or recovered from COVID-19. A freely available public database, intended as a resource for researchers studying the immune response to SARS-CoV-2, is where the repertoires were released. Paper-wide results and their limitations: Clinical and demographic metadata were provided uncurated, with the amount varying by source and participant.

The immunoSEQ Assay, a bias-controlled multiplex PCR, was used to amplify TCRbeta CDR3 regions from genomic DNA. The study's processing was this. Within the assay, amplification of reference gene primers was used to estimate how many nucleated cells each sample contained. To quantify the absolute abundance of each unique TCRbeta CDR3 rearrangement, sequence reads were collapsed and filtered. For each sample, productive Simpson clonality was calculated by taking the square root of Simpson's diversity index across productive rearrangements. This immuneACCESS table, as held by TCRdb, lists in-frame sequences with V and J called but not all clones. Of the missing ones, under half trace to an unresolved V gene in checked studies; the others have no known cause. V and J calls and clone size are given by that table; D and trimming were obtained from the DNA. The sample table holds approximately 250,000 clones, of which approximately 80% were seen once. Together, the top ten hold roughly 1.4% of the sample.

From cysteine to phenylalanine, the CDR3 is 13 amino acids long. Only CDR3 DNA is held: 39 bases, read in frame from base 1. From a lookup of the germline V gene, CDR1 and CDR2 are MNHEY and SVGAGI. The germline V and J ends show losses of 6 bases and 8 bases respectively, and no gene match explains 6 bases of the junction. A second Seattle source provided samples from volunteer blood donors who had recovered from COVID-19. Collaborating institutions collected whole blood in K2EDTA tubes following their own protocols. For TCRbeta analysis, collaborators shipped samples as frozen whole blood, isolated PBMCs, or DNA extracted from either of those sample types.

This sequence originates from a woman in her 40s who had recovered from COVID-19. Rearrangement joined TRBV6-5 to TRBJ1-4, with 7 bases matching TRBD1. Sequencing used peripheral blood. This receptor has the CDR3 CASRRGLREKLFF. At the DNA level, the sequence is TGTGCCAGCAGAAGGGGGCTTCGGGAAAAACTGTTTTTT.